The T cell receptor (beta chain) under discussion was sequenced for a study of T cells in Graves' hyperthyroidism and ophthalmopathy. About the research overall: It was at initial diagnosis, before any treatment, that peripheral blood was collected.

In its sample, this clonotype was seen many times. Trimming took off 0 bases at V and 3 bases at J, with 9 bases between the two ends. The CDR3 totals 15 residues. Germline V gene lookup returns CDR1 KGHSH and CDR2 LQKENI. Absent ophthalmopathy progression within 18 months defined stable Graves' hyperthyroidism. Those patients with uncontrolled infection, other autoimmune disease, pregnancy or lactation were excluded. Extraction of PBMCs used roughly 9.3 ml of fresh peripheral blood. Amplification targeted TCR beta CDR3 regions from RNA transcripts. The HTBI set primed first-round TCR CDR3 RT-PCR. TCRdb independently ran MiXCR on the multiplex PCR reads; one entry per CDR3 protein. The sample includes around 400,000 distinct CDR3 sequences, less than 15% of them seen just once.

This receptor was obtained from a young woman with Graves' hyperthyroidism. This sequence joins TRBV18 and TRBJ2-1; D may be TRBD1 or TRBD2 (5 bases each). Sequenced sample: blood. The CDR3 spells CASSPPGTDYNEQFF. The CDR3 DNA is TGTGCCAGCTCACCACCCGGGACGGACTACAATGAGCAGTTCTTC.